This entry lists 9 T cell receptor beta chains sequenced from one sample in a study of blood T cell repertoires in COVID-19 (dated by TCRdb to about 2020). Libraries were prepared through the immunoSEQ multiplex PCR assay. What TCRdb holds here is the immuneACCESS table cut down to in-frame rearrangements. Part of the clones is not present; checked against another copy, under half of the missing clones reflect an unresolved V gene, and the others are unexplained. The sample records approximately 190,000 clones, about 80% of which are singletons. Under 15% of the sample is held by the ten biggest clonotypes. Sequences were obtained from peripheral blood. Every receptor here comes from a young man with active or convalescent COVID-19.

This clone was seen a single time. The chain is built from TRBV6-5 and TRBJ1-1; TRBD1 is a possible D gene (5 bases). There are 14 residues in the CDR3. The ends were cut back, 3 bases at V and 4 bases at J, with 12 bases in the middle. Germline V lookup: CDR1 MNHEY, CDR2 SVGAGI. This chain's CDR3 is CASSYGDGGTEAFF. The DNA for the CDR3 is TGTGCCAGCAGTTATGGGGACGGGGGCACTGAAGCTTTCTTT.

The chain couples TRBV5-1 to TRBJ2-7; TRBD2 aligns across 12 bases. The germline V gene encodes CDR1 SGHRS and CDR2 YFSETQ. Losses at the gene ends were 4 bases for V and 4 bases for J; bases not matched to a gene: 3. This CDR3 comprises 14 residues. The CDR3 DNA is TGCGCCAGCAGCCCCGGGACTAGCGGGTACGAGCAGTACTTC. It codes for CASSPGTSGYEQYF.

The chain carries TRBV6-2 or TRBV6-3 and TRBJ1-5; the match to TRBD1 covers 8 bases. CDR3 size: 16 residues. V shed 5 bases, J shed 4 bases, and the junction held 10 bases outside the gene matches. Looked up from germline, CDR1 is MNHEY and CDR2 is SVGEGT. CDR3: CASSDDGQGRNQPQHF. The CDR3 DNA sequence: TGTGCCAGCAGTGACGACGGACAGGGTCGGAATCAGCCCCAGCATTTT.

The chain combines TRBV6-6 with TRBJ2-3; the match to TRBD2 covers 8 bases. Germline-derived CDR1 and CDR2 are MNHNY and SVGAGI (reference sequence). The CDR3 is 15 amino acids. J gave up 6 bases and V 0 bases, and 5 bases lay outside the gene matches. The CDR3 DNA reads as TGTGCCAGCAGTTACTCCGGGACTAGGGAGGATACGCAGTATTTT. Protein product: CASSYSGTREDTQYF.

This chain connects TRBV11-1 to TRBJ1-1, with TRBD1 as a possible D gene (5 bases). Trimming took off 4 bases at V and 0 bases at J, with 12 bases between the two ends. Germline V gives CDR1 SGHAT, CDR2 FQDESV (reference sequence). The CDR3 runs to 15 residues. The CDR3 DNA reads TGTGCCAGCAGCTCATGGGGGGGTTTGAACACTGAAGCTTTCTTT. Protein: CASSSWGGLNTEAFF.

The V and J genes are TRBV6-5 and TRBJ2-1, with 8 bases identical to TRBD2. The CDR3 has 14 amino acids. Germline CDR1 and CDR2: MNHEY and SVGAGI. V was clipped by 6 bases and J by 4 bases; unmatched bases: 5. The CDR3 region has the DNA TGTGCCAGCAGGCCTACTAGCGGTTACAATGAGCAGTTCTTC. This encodes CASRPTSGYNEQFF.

The J gene is TRBJ1-4, the V gene TRBV28; D perhaps matches TRBD1 (5 bases). The V gene's germline CDR1 is MDHEN and CDR2 SYDVKM. The CDR3 sequence is 13 residues long. Trimming pared 5 bases from V and 5 bases from J, leaving 9 bases between. The CDR3 protein is CASSGDYNEKLFF. The CDR3 nucleotides read TGTGCCAGCAGTGGGGACTACAATGAAAAACTGTTTTTT. The full variable domain, rest sourced from reference TRBV28 and TRBJ1-4, is DVKVTQSSRYLVKRTGEKVFLECVQDMDHENMFWYRQDPGLGLRLIYFSYDVKMKEKGDIPEGYSVSREKKERFSLILESASTNQTSMYLCASSGDYNEKLFFGSGTQLSVL.

J is TRBJ2-3 and V is TRBV6-2 or TRBV6-3, with D tentatively TRBD1 (6 bases). The CDR3 spans 14 residues. Trimming left V 3 bases short and J 1 base short, with 8 bases between. The germline CDR1 and CDR2 sequences are MNHEY and SVGEGT. CDR3 DNA sequence: TGTGCCAGCAGTTATCGACAGGGCACAGATACGCAGTATTTT. Its translation is CASSYRQGTDTQYF.

This sequence joins TRBV5-5 and TRBJ1-5; D is possibly TRBD1 (6 bases). Germline V lookup: CDR1 SGHKS, CDR2 YYEKEE (reference sequence). Trimming shortened V by 4 bases and J by 3 bases, and 11 bases separated the two germline ends. The length of the CDR3 is 14 residues. CDR3 nucleotides: TGTGCCAGCAGCATCCGACAGGCCAATCAGCCCCAGCATTTT. The encoded protein is CASSIRQANQPQHF.